Listed here are 20 T cell receptor beta chains from one sample, sequenced in a study of blood T cell repertoires in COVID-19. The protocol was immunoSEQ multiplex PCR, while the TCRdb copy is restricted to in-frame clones and leaves out a portion. This repertoire shows 140,000 to 150,000 clones, 70% to 90% found once; its top ten account for approximately 1.8%. The source material was peripheral blood. These receptors were obtained from a man in his 70s with acute or convalescent COVID-19.

V and J are TRBV6-6 and TRBJ1-5; the match to TRBD1 covers 7 bases. This CDR3 contains 15 residues. CDR1 and CDR2 from the germline V gene are MNHNY and SVGAGI (reference sequence). The V segment lost 0 bases and the J segment 6 bases; nucleotides outside the gene matches: 5. This CDR3 is CASSYSGQAAQPQHF. CDR3 DNA sequence: TGTGCCAGCAGTTACTCAGGACAGGCGGCTCAGCCCCAGCATTTT.

The gene calls are TRBV4-1 and TRBJ2-2, with 8 bases aligning to TRBD1. This CDR3 contains 17 residues. Germline V gene data show CDR1 as MGHRA and CDR2 as YSYEKL. The V gene end was trimmed by 0 bases and the J gene end by 2 bases; junction bases not matched to a gene: 5. CDR3 sequence: CASSQEGDRFNTGELFF. The CDR3 nucleotides read TGCGCCAGCAGCCAAGAGGGGGACAGGTTTAACACCGGGGAGCTGTTTTTT.

This clone showed up just once. The V gene is TRBV5-4, the J gene TRBJ2-7; a possible D gene is TRBD2 (7 bases). The CDR3 length is 14 residues. Germline CDR1 reads SGHNT; CDR2 reads YYREEE (reference sequence). Trimming took off 3 bases at V and 7 bases at J, with 17 bases between the two ends. The CDR3 nucleotides read TGTGCCAGCAGCTCCGGCCCGGGGGGCGGAGAGCAGTACTTC. Amino acid sequence: CASSSGPGGGEQYF.

This chain uses TRBV11-2 with TRBJ2-7; D perhaps matches TRBD1 (8 bases). V was pared by 4 bases and J by 3 bases, with 19 bases between. The CDR3 runs to 16 residues. The germline V gene has CDR1 SGHAT and CDR2 FQNNGV. CDR3 nucleotides: TGTGCCAGCAGCTGGTCCAGGGGGCGCGGGGGCTACGAGCAGTACTTC. Its translation: CASSWSRGRGGYEQYF.

The chain uses TRBV7-2 and TRBJ1-1; D uncertain. V shed 1 base and J shed 0 bases, with 9 bases lying between them. This CDR3 is 15 amino acids long. The germline V gene has CDR1 SGHTA and CDR2 FQGNSA. CDR3 sequence reads: CASSLDRRVNTEAFF. The CDR3 DNA follows: TGTGCCAGCAGCTTAGATCGGAGGGTGAACACTGAAGCTTTCTTT.

The V call is TRBV5-3, the J call TRBJ2-3, with D unresolved. TRBV5-3 is annotated as an ORF whose role is uncertain. V lost 2 bases and J 3 bases, leaving 13 bases between the germline ends. CDR3 size: 15 residues. CDR3 coding DNA: TGTGCCAGAAGCTTTACAGATCCCGTTACAGATACGCAGTATTTT. Its protein product is CARSFTDPVTDTQYF.

For the CDR3, the DNA is TGTGCCAGCAGTCAACGGGGGGTATCAAAGCAGTTCTTC. Amino acid sequence: CASSQRGVSKQFF. The rearrangement links TRBV6-6 to TRBJ2-1, with 7 bases lining up with TRBD2. CDR1 is MNHNY, CDR2 SVGAGI, per germline (reference sequence). This CDR3 is 13 amino acids long. V was clipped by 5 bases and J by 11 bases; unmatched bases: 9.

In this sample, this clone turned up a few times. The chain links TRBV10-3 to TRBJ2-7; D may be TRBD2 (5 bases). CDR1 and CDR2 (germline): ENHRY, SYGVKD. The CDR3 has 11 residues. The V end lost 8 bases, the J end lost 7 bases, and 12 bases lay between the germline ends. CDR3 region: CAIRDLGEQYF. The CDR3 DNA sequence: TGTGCCATCCGGGATCTGGGGGAGCAGTACTTC.

The chain combines TRBV10-3 with TRBJ2-3; D gene unclear. Germline V gives CDR1 ENHRY, CDR2 SYGVKD. Trimming removed 2 bases from V and 0 bases from J, with 12 bases in between. The CDR3 runs to 16 residues. The CDR3 nucleotides read TGTGCCATCAGTGAGCAGTCAGGAACTAGCACAGATACGCAGTATTTT. This gives the protein CAISEQSGTSTDTQYF.

This clone was detected a few times. The J gene is TRBJ1-5, the V gene TRBV18, with 7 positions matching TRBD1. This CDR3 comprises 14 residues. Germline V gives CDR1 KGHSH, CDR2 LQKENI. V was pared by 0 bases and J by 5 bases, with 1 base of the junction left unmatched. In nucleotides, the CDR3 is TGTGCCAGCTCACCACCCGGGACAGATCAGCCCCAGCATTTT. It encodes CASSPPGTDQPQHF.

J is TRBJ2-1 and V is TRBV6-5, with 7 bases lining up with TRBD2. This CDR3 is built from 15 residues. Germline V CDR1 and CDR2: MNHEY, SVGAGI. V trimming: 6 bases; J trimming: 8 bases; junction bases outside the gene matches: 13. CDR3 sequence (DNA): TGTGCCAGCAGAAGACGGGAGGCCTTTTCACATGAGCAGTTCTTC. Protein sequence: CASRRREAFSHEQFF.

The rearrangement joins TRBV24-1 to TRBJ2-5, with D perhaps TRBD2 (6 bases). The CDR3 is made up of 15 amino acids. Germline V gene sequence: CDR1 KGHDR, CDR2 SFDVKD. V lost 9 bases and J 3 bases, leaving 19 bases between the germline ends. The CDR3 sequence: CATGTLQAGEETQYF. The CDR3, as DNA: TGTGCCACCGGGACTCTCCAGGCTGGGGAAGAGACCCAGTACTTC.

V usage is TRBV7-3 and J usage is TRBJ2-3, with TRBD1 identical over 10 bases. This CDR3 region has 15 residues. From germline, CDR1 is SGHTA and CDR2 FQGTGA. Germline trimming cut 6 bases from V and 2 bases from J; bases unmatched to any gene: 5. In DNA form, the CDR3 reads TGTGCCAGCAGTCGGGACAGGGGTTTCACAGATACGCAGTATTTT. Residues: CASSRDRGFTDTQYF.

The chain recombines TRBV6-6 with TRBJ1-4, with 7 bases lining up with TRBD1. Germline CDR1 and CDR2: MNHNY and SVGAGI (reference sequence). J was trimmed by 8 bases and V by 5 bases; bases with no gene match: 8. This CDR3 comprises 14 residues. The CDR3 sequence is CASSRQGSDEKLFF. CDR3 nucleotides: TGTGCCAGCAGTCGACAGGGCTCAGACGAAAAACTGTTTTTT.

This clone was counted a few times. This chain links TRBV29-1 with TRBJ2-7; 9 nucleotides align to TRBD1. This CDR3 region has 13 residues. Per the germline V gene, CDR1 is SQVTM and CDR2 is ANQGSEA. The V gene end was trimmed by 7 bases and the J gene end by 0 bases; junction bases not matched to a gene: 4. CDR3 in DNA: TGCAGCGGCAGGGACAGGGCCTCCTACGAGCAGTACTTC. As protein: CSGRDRASYEQYF.

This sequence joins TRBV10-3 and TRBJ2-7; D is possibly TRBD1 (5 bases). Germline CDR1 ENHRY, CDR2 SYGVKD. This CDR3 has 13 residues. The ends were cut back, 6 bases at V and 5 bases at J, with 14 bases in the middle. The CDR3 sequence: CAIRAIGVHEQYF. The CDR3 nucleotides are TGTGCCATCAGGGCGATAGGGGTTCACGAGCAGTACTTC.

The CDR3 reads CASSFIRDTGELFF. The CDR3 bases are TGCGCCAGCAGCTTTATCAGGGACACCGGGGAGCTGTTTTTT. The chain combines TRBV5-1 with TRBJ2-2; D may be TRBD1 (5 bases). The CDR3 runs to 14 residues. Germline V gene lookup returns CDR1 SGHRS and CDR2 YFSETQ. The V end lost 2 bases, the J end lost 3 bases, and 8 bases lay between the germline ends.

The genes are TRBV10-3 and TRBJ1-3; maybe TRBD1 (6 bases). Trimming took off 9 bases at V and 3 bases at J, with 9 bases between the two ends. Germline CDR1 is ENHRY and CDR2 is SYGVKD. The CDR3 is 12 amino acids. The CDR3 sequence: CAIQGVGNTIYF. As DNA, the CDR3 is TGTGCCATACAGGGAGTTGGAAACACCATATATTTT.

The chain couples TRBV9 to TRBJ1-3; 7 positions agree with TRBD1. With 4 bases clipped from V and 0 bases from J, the junction kept 7 bases outside the gene matches. Germline assignment: CDR1 SGDLS and CDR2 YYNGEE. The CDR3 is made up of 16 amino acids. CDR3 nucleotide sequence: TGTGCCAGCAGCCCCCCGGGACAGAGCTCTGGAAACACCATATATTTT. Protein: CASSPPGQSSGNTIYF.

The chain uses TRBV5-1 and TRBJ2-5; D is perhaps TRBD1 (8 bases). Germline V CDR1 and CDR2: SGHRS, YFSETQ. The CDR3 runs to 14 residues. V lost 4 bases and J lost 2, with 12 bases in between. CDR3 sequence: CASSVQGGQETQYF. As DNA, the CDR3 is TGCGCCAGCAGCGTACAGGGGGGGCAAGAGACCCAGTACTTC. Based on the CDR3 plus reference TRBV5-1 and TRBJ2-5, the full variable domain is KAGVTQTPRYLIKTRGQQVTLSCSPISGHRSVSWYQQTPGQGLQFLFEYFSETQRNKGNFPGRFSGRQFSNSRSEMNVSTLELGDSALYLCASSVQGGQETQYFGPGTRLLVL.